Detailed here is one T cell receptor (beta chain). J lost 0 bases, V lost 7 bases, and 5 bases had no gene match. This CDR3 is 14 amino acids long. Germline CDR1 LNHDA, CDR2 SQIVND (reference sequence). The data originate from a study of T cell responses to AZD1222 COVID-19 vaccine. Assay used: immunoSEQ multiplex PCR; TCRdb lists only in-frame clones, some missing. The data contain some 130,000 clones, around 90% of them singletons. This receptor was obtained from an adult who received the AZD1222 COVID-19 vaccine. Material: peripheral blood, obtained 28 days after the second AZD1222 dose. V is TRBV19 and J is TRBJ1-1, with 7 bases aligning to TRBD1. The CDR3 protein is CASNTDRLNTEAFF. The DNA for the CDR3 is TGTGCCAGTAATACGGACAGGTTGAACACTGAAGCTTTCTTT.